This entry lists 15 T cell receptor beta chains sequenced from one sample in a study of tissue T cells after allogeneic stem cell transplantation. Noted time point: mouse harvest day 7 after allogeneic transplant. Each mouse received 10^7 T-cell-depleted marrow cells plus 10^6 splenic CD5+ T cells by tail vein. Produced via immunoSEQ multiplex PCR; TCRdb's table is partial and in-frame only. The sample contains around 5,000 clones, roughly half of which appear only once. The specimen was skin. The receptors stem from a female BALB/c mouse given C57BL/6 T cells with graft-versus-host disease after an allogeneic hematopoietic cell transplant.

This clone was recorded a few times. The gene symbols are mouse symbols. The read ends 1 residue shy of where the CDR3 ends; the end is completed using the germline J gene. This chain connects TRBV16 to TRBJ2-2; D not resolved. The CDR3 spans 11 residues. Germline CDR1 and CDR2: SGHSA and FRNQAP. The V end was cut by 6 bases, the J end by 4 bases, with 3 bases between. The DNA read from the CDR3 is TGTGCAAGCAGGTTCACCGGGCAGCTCTAC. Protein sequence: CASRFTGQLY. The full CDR3 reads CASRFTGQLYF.

Concerning this clone itself: All gene names here are mouse names. The CDR3 goes on 1 residue after the read ends, and that part is filled in from the germline J gene. This chain joins TRBV16 and TRBJ2-7; TRBD1 matches at 8 bases. CDR1 and CDR2 from the germline V gene are SGHSA and FRNQAP. There are 14 residues in the CDR3. V was clipped by 0 bases and J by 3 bases; unmatched bases: 1. The sequenced CDR3 bases are TGTGCAAGCAGCTTAGAGGGGACAGGCTATGAACAGTAC. This gives the protein CASSLEGTGYEQY. The whole CDR3 sequence reads CASSLEGTGYEQYF.

On this clone itself: Genes here carry mouse names. Read data end 1 residue before the CDR3 end; the end is taken from the germline J gene. This chain links TRBV26 with TRBJ1-1; 8 positions agree with TRBD1. Germline V gives CDR1 KGHPV, CDR2 FQNQEV (reference sequence). V lost 6 bases, J lost 4 bases, and 4 bases stayed unmatched. The CDR3 length is 13 residues. CDR3 sequence reads: CASSPGQVTEVFF. The DNA read from the CDR3 is TGTGCCAGCAGCCCGGGACAGGTCACAGAAGTCTTC.

This clone occurred a few times. Germline and genes: mouse. Read sequence stops 1 residue before the CDR3 end, and the germline J gene provides the missing end. The chain recombines TRBV23 with TRBJ2-4; the D call of TRBD2 is as the table states it, not checked on the DNA. CDR3 length equals 13 residues. In germline, CDR1 is KGHTA, CDR2 FQNQQP. The CDR3 is CSSSTTGGNTLYF. The CDR3 bases that were read are TGCTCCAGCAGTACGACTGGGGGAAACACCTTGTAC.

This clone was seen once. The germline and genes are mouse ones. The read ends 1 residue shy of where the CDR3 ends; the end is completed using the germline J gene. The chain recombines TRBV3 with TRBJ1-1, with 7 bases aligning to TRBD1. The CDR3 contains 12 residues. Germline V lookup: CDR1 SNHLY, CDR2 FYNGKV (reference sequence). Trimming took 4 bases from V and 5 from J; bases not matched to a gene: 1. The DNA read from the CDR3 is TGTGCCAGCAGCTCACAGGGGACAGAAGTCTTC. Translating it yields CASSSQGTEVF. The complete CDR3 protein is CASSSQGTEVFF.

This clone was observed a single time. Gene names are the mouse ones. The CDR3 goes on 1 residue after the read ends, and that part is filled in from the germline J gene. The chain recombines TRBV1 with TRBJ2-7, with 9 bases aligning to TRBD1. J lost 4 bases, V lost 7 bases, and 5 bases had no gene match. This CDR3 comprises 13 residues. The germline CDR1 and CDR2 sequences are NSQYPW and LRSPGD (reference sequence). The part of the CDR3 DNA that was read is TGCACCTGCAACCCGGGACAGGGATATGAACAGTAC. It encodes CTCNPGQGYEQY. The complete CDR3 sequence is CTCNPGQGYEQYF. Using reference TRBV1 and TRBJ2-7 for the parts outside the CDR3, the full variable domain is VTLLEQNPRWRLVPRGQAVNLRCILKNSQYPWMSWYQQDLQKQLQWLFTLRSPGDKEVKSLPGADYLATRVTDTELRLQVANMSQGRTLYCTCNPGQGYEQYFGPGTRLTVL.

Worth noting for this clone: Gene names are mouse gene names. The sequenced fragment ends 1 residue before the CDR3 boundary, so the rest is inferred from the germline J gene. The chain is built from TRBV16 and TRBJ2-5; D possibly corresponds to TRBD2 (5 bases). The CDR3 is 13 residues long. The germline V and J ends were trimmed by 3 bases and 1 base, with 5 bases remaining between them. Germline-derived CDR1 and CDR2 are SGHSA and FRNQAP. The covered CDR3 bases are TGTGCAAGCAGCTTTGGGGACCAAGACACCCAGTAC. Its protein product is CASSFGDQDTQY. The full CDR3 is CASSFGDQDTQYF. Together with reference TRBV16 and TRBJ2-5, the CDR3 gives the full variable domain: NAGVIQTPRHKVTGKGQEATLWCEPISGHSAVFWYRQTIVQGLEFLTYFRNQAPIDDSGMPKERFSAQMPNQSHSTLKIQSTQPQDSAVYLCASSFGDQDTQYFGPGTRLLVL.

Details on this clone: The genes and germline here are from mouse. Coverage ceases 1 residue before the CDR3 finishes, and the germline J gene fills in the end. The chain joins TRBV19 to TRBJ1-6; D gene uncertain. TRBJ1-6 falls under the ORF class, with uncertain function. Looked up from germline, CDR1 is FNHDT and CDR2 is SITEND (reference sequence). The V end lost 0 bases, the J end lost 7 bases, and 8 bases lay between the germline ends. The length of the CDR3 is 14 residues. CDR3 DNA (partial): TGTGCCAGCAGTATAGAGGGTGGGAATTCGCCCCTCTAC. This sequence encodes CASSIEGGNSPLY. The complete CDR3 protein is CASSIEGGNSPLYF.

This clone was counted a few times. Here the gene names and germline are mouse. The read is 1 residue too short to cover the CDR3 end, so that end is filled in from the germline J gene. The chain joins TRBV26 to TRBJ2-1, with 9 bases identical to TRBD2. CDR1 is KGHPV, CDR2 FQNQEV, per germline (reference sequence). The CDR3 covers 14 residues. J was trimmed by 7 bases and V by 3 bases; bases with no gene match: 4. The CDR3 DNA, read in part, is TGTGCCAGCAGTCTAACTGGGGGGAACGCTGAGCAGTTC. Its protein product is CASSLTGGNAEQF. The CDR3 as a whole reads CASSLTGGNAEQFF.

To note about this clone: Gene names denote mouse genes. The CDR3 end lies 1 residue beyond the end of the read and is filled in from the germline J gene. The rearrangement links TRBV26 to TRBJ1-5; the D is unclear. The CDR3 is 15 amino acids. Per the germline V gene, CDR1 is KGHPV and CDR2 is FQNQEV (reference sequence). The V end was cut by 0 bases, the J end by 0 bases, with 6 bases between. The sequenced part of the CDR3 DNA is TGTGCCAGCAGTCTGTCGGGGTATAACAACCAGGCTCCGCTT. As protein: CASSLSGYNNQAPL. The entire CDR3 reads CASSLSGYNNQAPLF.

As to this clone: Mouse gene names apply. The read ends 1 residue early relative to the CDR3; the germline J gene fills the gap. The rearrangement joins TRBV26 to TRBJ2-3, with D tentatively TRBD2 (6 bases). This CDR3 has 14 amino acids. The germline gives CDR1 KGHPV, CDR2 FQNQEV (reference sequence). V was cut by 5 bases and J by 0 bases, with 9 bases left in between. CDR3: CASSGGSSAETLYF. The sequenced part of the CDR3 DNA is TGTGCCAGCAGTGGGGGGTCTAGTGCAGAAACGCTGTAT.

In the case of this clone: Each gene name is a mouse one. The read halts 1 residue ahead of the CDR3 end, with the missing end drawn from the germline J gene. The rearrangement links TRBV23 to TRBJ2-2. Germline CDR1 is KGHTA and CDR2 is FQNQQP. The CDR3 spans 16 residues. The CDR3 protein is CSSSQYPGSRTGQLYF. The DNA read from the CDR3 is TGCTCCAGCAGTCAATATCCGGGGAGTCGCACCGGGCAGCTCTAC. Variable domain in full (rest from reference TRBV23 and TRBJ2-2): DAAVTQKPRYLIKMKGQEAEMKCIPEKGHTAVFWYQQKQSKELKFLIYFQNQQPLDQIDMVKERFSAVCPSSSLCSLGIRTCEAEDSALYLCSSSQYPGSRTGQLYFGEGSKLTVL.

For this clone: Mouse germline and gene names are used. The CDR3 end falls 1 residue outside the read, so it is completed with the germline J gene. The chain carries TRBV26 and TRBJ2-7, with TRBD2 matching over 10 bases. This CDR3 has 13 amino acids. In germline, CDR1 is KGHPV, CDR2 FQNQEV (reference sequence). V shed 6 bases and J 7 bases; nucleotides not matched to a gene: 6. The CDR3 sequence is CASSRLGGGEQYF. The CDR3 bases that were read are TGTGCCAGCAGCCGACTGGGGGGCGGAGAACAGTAC.

Turning to this clone: Genes and germline are mouse. The missing CDR3 end, 1 residue past where the read stops, is filled in from the germline J gene. J is TRBJ2-3 and V is TRBV16; no clear D gene. Deletions cut 3 bases from V and 1 base from J, with 5 bases between. CDR3 length: 13 amino acids. Germline assignment: CDR1 SGHSA and CDR2 FRNQAP. CDR3 DNA, as far as it was read: TGTGCAAGCAGCTTCGCTGGTGCAGAAACGCTGTAT. It codes for CASSFAGAETLY. The full-length CDR3 reads as CASSFAGAETLYF.

For this clone: Gene names refer to mouse genes. Partial CDR3 DNA: TGTGCCAGCAGTCTAAGTGCAGAAACGCTGTAT. Its protein is CASSLSAETLY. The whole CDR3 sequence is CASSLSAETLYF. The J gene is TRBJ2-3, the V gene TRBV26; D unresolved. With the read ending 1 residue before the CDR3 end, the germline J gene is used to fill in that end. Germline V CDR1 and CDR2: KGHPV, FQNQEV (reference sequence). V gave up 3 bases and J gave up 0 bases, with 1 base separating them. The CDR3 is 12 amino acids.